This T cell receptor (beta chain) was recorded in a study of cytomegalovirus exposure and HLA in healthy donors. Study observations and caveats: In a later analysis, most CMV-associated TCR beta chains appeared HLA-restricted.

The PCR contained 60 Vbeta and 13 Jbeta primers. Sequencing was performed with immunoSEQ multiplex PCR; in TCRdb, only in-frame clones are kept and a portion is missing. The data show 200,000 or so clones, 65% to 85% seen once. This clone was observed a single time. No antigen is known for it. Germline CDR1 is ENHRY and CDR2 is SYGVKD. The CDR3 contains 14 residues. V was pared by 6 bases and J by 0 bases, with 9 bases between. The sample consisted of PBMCs. The sequence came from a woman aged 25 to 39 in good health and CMV-seronegative. The V gene is TRBV10-3, the J gene TRBJ1-3; D gene uncertain. CDR3 protein: CAIREGSSGNTIYF. CDR3 bases: TGTGCCATCAGGGAAGGGAGCTCTGGAAACACCATATATTTT.